What follows are 25 T cell receptor beta chains derived from one specimen sequenced in a study of blood T cell repertoires in COVID-19. TCRdb keeps only in-frame clones here, not all; method: immunoSEQ multiplex PCR. This sample has over 120,000 clones; about 80% occur once, and the top ten carry approximately 3.9%. Sequencing was done on a sample of peripheral blood. These receptors were collected from a woman aged 55-69 years with acute or convalescent COVID-19.

This clone was picked up a small number of times. V usage is TRBV28 and J usage is TRBJ1-1; 10 bases align to TRBD1. The V and J ends lost 6 bases and 4 bases, in that order; junction bases with no gene match: 8. Germline CDR1 and CDR2: MDHEN and SYDVKM. The CDR3 has 15 residues. The CDR3 region is CASSPLRTGGTEAFF. The CDR3 coding sequence is TGTGCCAGCAGCCCCCTGCGGACAGGGGGCACTGAAGCTTTCTTT. Combining the CDR3 with reference TRBV28 and TRBJ1-1 gives the whole variable domain DVKVTQSSRYLVKRTGEKVFLECVQDMDHENMFWYRQDPGLGLRLIYFSYDVKMKEKGDIPEGYSVSREKKERFSLILESASTNQTSMYLCASSPLRTGGTEAFFGQGTRLTVV.

This clone was observed a single time. The rearrangement links TRBV28 to TRBJ1-1; D not certain. Trimming shortened V by 3 bases and J by 0 bases, and 11 bases separated the two germline ends. The CDR3 totals 15 residues. The germline CDR1 and CDR2 sequences are MDHEN and SYDVKM. This CDR3 is CASSFNIHMNTEAFF. CDR3 nucleotides: TGTGCCAGCAGTTTTAACATACACATGAACACTGAAGCTTTCTTT.

The CDR3 loop is CASTPGGGNEQFF. The CDR3, as DNA: TGTGCCAGCACCCCCGGGGGGGGCAATGAGCAGTTCTTC. The rearrangement uses TRBV7-9 and TRBJ2-1; TRBD2 agrees at 8 bases. Germline CDR1 and CDR2: SEHNR and FQNEAQ (reference sequence). V dropped 7 bases and J dropped 6; count of bases not matched to a gene: 5. The CDR3 is 13 amino acids.

V is TRBV28 and J is TRBJ2-1; TRBD2 agrees at 10 bases. The V gene end was trimmed by 8 bases and the J gene end by 5 bases; junction bases not matched to a gene: 6. Germline CDR1 and CDR2: MDHEN and SYDVKM. The CDR3 has 14 amino acids. This CDR3 reads CASLKSGGDNEQFF. The CDR3 region has the DNA TGTGCCAGCCTAAAAAGCGGGGGGGACAATGAGCAGTTCTTC.

Note on this clone: One end of the junction fails to match germline, which may point to a read error. The chain uses TRBV12-3 or TRBV12-4 and TRBJ1-2; 8 bases are a match to TRBD1. CDR3 size: 12 residues. CDR3 in DNA: TGTGCCAGCACCACTGGGTGGGGGACAGGAGACTTC. As protein: CASTTGWGTGDF.

The chain recombines TRBV18 with TRBJ2-7; possibly TRBD2 for D (6 bases). Germline V gene lookup returns CDR1 KGHSH and CDR2 LQKENI. The CDR3 is made up of 14 amino acids. V shed 5 bases and J shed 0 bases, with 11 bases lying between them. The CDR3: CASSTAGSSYEQYF. The CDR3 DNA reads TGTGCCAGCTCAACTGCCGGGAGCTCCTACGAGCAGTACTTC. The complete variable domain, with remaining parts taken from reference TRBV18 and TRBJ2-7, reads NAGVMQNPRHLVRRRGQEARLRCSPMKGHSHVYWYRQLPEEGLKFMVYLQKENIIDESGMPKERFSAEFPKEGPSILRIQQVVRGDSAAYFCASSTAGSSYEQYFGPGTRLTVT.

This chain joins TRBV24-1 and TRBJ2-2; TRBD2 matches at 9 bases. Germline V CDR1 and CDR2: KGHDR, SFDVKD. The junction had 7 bases not matched to a gene; V was cut back by 2 bases and J by 7 bases. The CDR3 is 16 amino acids. The CDR3 DNA is TGTGCCACCAGTGATTATAGCGGGAGCGCGGGCGGGGAGCTGTTTTTT. It codes for CATSDYSGSAGGELFF.

The chain carries TRBV2 and TRBJ2-5, with TRBD1 matching over 9 bases. The germline V gene has CDR1 SNHLY and CDR2 FYNNEI. This CDR3 contains 13 residues. V trimming: 8 bases; J trimming: 5 bases; junction bases outside the gene matches: 6. The CDR3 DNA reads TGTGCCAGCCGGGACAGGGTAGGGGAGACCCAGTACTTC. Translating gives CASRDRVGETQYF.

The chain has TRBV28 and TRBJ1-4, with D possibly TRBD1 on 5 matching bases. The length of the CDR3 is 12 residues. The ends were cut back, 6 bases at V and 8 bases at J, with 10 bases in the middle. Per germline, CDR1 MDHEN and CDR2 SYDVKM. The CDR3 region is CASRGLGEKLFF. As DNA, the CDR3 is TGTGCCAGCAGGGGGCTGGGAGAAAAACTGTTTTTT.

The chain combines TRBV5-1 with TRBJ2-1, with 9 positions matching TRBD2. Germline lookup yields CDR1 SGHRS and CDR2 YFSETQ. There are 16 residues in the CDR3. J gave up 7 bases and V 0 bases, and 8 bases lay outside the gene matches. CDR3 coding DNA: TGCGCCAGCAGCTTGGGGCCTAGCGGGAATGGTAATGAGCAGTTCTTC. Its protein product is CASSLGPSGNGNEQFF.

The J gene is TRBJ1-1, the V gene TRBV15, with D possibly TRBD1 on 5 matching bases. CDR1 is LNHNV, CDR2 YYDKDF, per germline (reference sequence). Trimming took off 9 bases at V and 3 bases at J, with 17 bases between the two ends. There are 14 residues in the CDR3. As DNA, the CDR3 is TGTGCCACGGGGCAGGGCATAAGGGACACTGAAGCTTTCTTT. Its translation: CATGQGIRDTEAFF.

This clone was observed a single time. The V call is TRBV5-1, the J call TRBJ1-3, with 7 bases that match TRBD1. This CDR3 comprises 14 residues. V dropped 4 bases and J dropped 1; count of bases not matched to a gene: 2. The V gene's germline CDR1 is SGHRS and CDR2 YFSETQ. The CDR3 DNA reads TGCGCCAGCAGCCAGACAGGGTCTGGAAACACCATATATTTT. This codes for CASSQTGSGNTIYF.

The chain carries TRBV7-2 and TRBJ2-3, with unresolved D. Trimming took 2 bases from V and 5 from J, leaving 8 bases between them. Looked up from germline, CDR1 is SGHTA and CDR2 is FQGNSA. The CDR3 runs to 13 residues. Here the CDR3 reads CASSLSHLDTQYF. The CDR3 nucleotides read TGTGCCAGCAGCTTATCCCACTTAGATACGCAGTATTTT.

The gene calls are TRBV10-1 and TRBJ2-2; possibly TRBD1 for D (6 bases). Per germline, CDR1 WNHNN and CDR2 SYGVQD (reference sequence). This CDR3 has 15 amino acids. V was cut by 3 bases and J by 3 bases, with 11 bases left in between. The CDR3 loop is CASSERQEYTGELFF. DNA for the CDR3: TGCGCCAGCAGTGAAAGACAGGAATACACCGGGGAGCTGTTTTTT.

The rearrangement uses TRBV2 and TRBJ2-4, with 9 bases fitting TRBD1. V dropped 7 bases and J dropped 1; count of bases not matched to a gene: 8. Germline V gene lookup returns CDR1 SNHLY and CDR2 FYNNEI. There are 16 residues in the CDR3. The CDR3, as DNA: TGTGCCAGCAAAAATGACAGGGGGGTGGCCAAAAACATTCAGTACTTC. Translation gives CASKNDRGVAKNIQYF. Full variable domain (outside the CDR3, taken from reference TRBV2 and TRBJ2-4): EPEVTQTPSHQVTQMGQEVILRCVPISNHLYFYWYRQILGQKVEFLVSFYNNEISEKSEIFDDQFSVERPDGSNFTLKIRSTKLEDSAMYFCASKNDRGVAKNIQYFGAGTRLSVL.

V is TRBV19 and J is TRBJ1-2; 7 bases match TRBD1. V shed 3 bases and J 6 bases; nucleotides not matched to a gene: 4. CDR1 and CDR2 (germline): LNHDA, SQIVND (reference sequence). This CDR3 has 13 amino acids. DNA for the CDR3: TGTGCCAGTAGTATTAGGCAGGGGGATGGCTACACCTTC. Protein product: CASSIRQGDGYTF.

The chain combines TRBV7-9 with TRBJ2-7, with a possible D match to TRBD2 (5 bases). The CDR3 loop spans 12 amino acids. With 6 bases removed from V and 0 bases from J, the gap between germline ends came to 6 bases. Per germline, CDR1 SEHNR and CDR2 FQNEAQ (reference sequence). The CDR3 nucleotides are TGTGCCAGCAGACGGGACTCCTACGAGCAGTACTTC. Translation gives CASRRDSYEQYF. Full variable domain (outside the CDR3, taken from reference TRBV7-9 and TRBJ2-7): DTGVSQNPRHKITKRGQNVTFRCDPISEHNRLYWYRQTLGQGPEFLTYFQNEAQLEKSRLLSDRFSAERPKGSFSTLEIQRTEQGDSAMYLCASRRDSYEQYFGPGTRLTVT.

The chain links TRBV7-9 to TRBJ1-1; D uncertain. Germline CDR1 SEHNR, CDR2 FQNEAQ (reference sequence). CDR3 length: 13 residues. V lost 5 bases and J 1 base, leaving 8 bases between the germline ends. The chain's CDR3 is CASSLNRNTEAFF. The CDR3 nucleotides read TGTGCCAGCAGCCTGAACAGGAACACTGAAGCTTTCTTT.

This clone was detected only once. CDR3 sequence reads: CASKKAGSNEQFF. DNA of the CDR3: TGTGCCAGCAAAAAGGCAGGTTCCAATGAGCAGTTCTTC. The V call is TRBV6-5, the J call TRBJ2-1; D remains unclear. Trimming cost V 7 bases and J 6 bases, with 13 bases left between them. This CDR3 is 13 amino acids long. Germline V gene data show CDR1 as MNHEY and CDR2 as SVGAGI.

The rearrangement joins TRBV19 to TRBJ1-4; TRBD1 matches at 11 bases. The CDR3 consists of 13 residues. V gave up 9 bases and J gave up 7 bases; unmatched junction bases: 4. Germline loops: CDR1 LNHDA, CDR2 SQIVND (reference sequence). The DNA for the CDR3 is TGTGCCAGCGGACAGGGGGCGGCTGAAAAACTGTTTTTT. Protein: CASGQGAAEKLFF.

The rearrangement joins TRBV11-2 to TRBJ1-2; 8 bases map to TRBD1. The germline gives CDR1 SGHAT, CDR2 FQNNGV. The CDR3 consists of 15 residues. J was trimmed by 8 bases and V by 5 bases; bases with no gene match: 13. The CDR3 is CASSLRTGPEGGYTF. The CDR3 DNA sequence: TGTGCCAGCAGCCTACGGACAGGGCCCGAGGGGGGCTACACCTTC.

The V call is TRBV4-3, the J call TRBJ2-2; possibly TRBD2 for D (5 bases). CDR3 length: 16 residues. The germline gives CDR1 LGHNA, CDR2 YSLEER. With 2 bases removed from V and 8 bases from J, the gap between germline ends came to 18 bases. CDR3 bases: TGCGCCAGCAGCCAAAACTTGCACCTCACGGGGGGGGAGCTGTTTTTT. This gives the protein CASSQNLHLTGGELFF.

The chain uses TRBV19 and TRBJ1-5; a weak D match, TRBD1 (6 bases). Germline V gives CDR1 LNHDA, CDR2 SQIVND (reference sequence). Trimming took 7 bases from V and 0 from J, leaving 13 bases between them. The CDR3 is 15 residues long. CDR3 amino acids: CASTLDRLSNQPQHF. The CDR3 nucleotides are TGTGCCAGTACTCTGGACAGACTTAGCAATCAGCCCCAGCATTTT.

This clone has a single count. The chain has TRBV9 and TRBJ1-2; D might be TRBD1 (5 bases). The CDR3 contains 14 residues. V lost 3 bases and J lost 5, with 14 bases in between. The germline V gene has CDR1 SGDLS and CDR2 YYNGEE. CDR3 in amino acids: CASSGDVGGYGYTF. The DNA for the CDR3 is TGTGCCAGCAGCGGGGATGTGGGGGGTTATGGCTACACCTTC. Filled out from reference TRBV9 and TRBJ1-2, the complete variable domain reads DSGVTQTPKHLITATGQRVTLRCSPRSGDLSVYWYQQSLDQGLQFLIQYYNGEERAKGNILERFSAQQFPDLHSELNLSSLELGDSALYFCASSGDVGGYGYTFGSGTRLTVV.

This CDR3 reads CASGPGVSFYEQYF. For the CDR3, the DNA is TGTGCCAGTGGCCCGGGGGTTTCATTCTACGAGCAGTACTTC. The chain links TRBV19 to TRBJ2-7, with D possibly matching TRBD2 (6 bases). The germline V and J ends were trimmed by 8 bases and 3 bases, with 17 bases remaining between them. The CDR3 is 14 residues long. In germline, CDR1 is LNHDA, CDR2 SQIVND (reference sequence). Looking up the rest from reference TRBV19 and TRBJ2-7 gives the full variable domain: DGGITQSPKYLFRKEGQNVTLSCEQNLNHDAMYWYRQDPGQGLRLIYYSQIVNDFQKGDIAEGYSVSREKKESFPLTVTSAQKNPTAFYLCASGPGVSFYEQYFGPGTRLTVT.